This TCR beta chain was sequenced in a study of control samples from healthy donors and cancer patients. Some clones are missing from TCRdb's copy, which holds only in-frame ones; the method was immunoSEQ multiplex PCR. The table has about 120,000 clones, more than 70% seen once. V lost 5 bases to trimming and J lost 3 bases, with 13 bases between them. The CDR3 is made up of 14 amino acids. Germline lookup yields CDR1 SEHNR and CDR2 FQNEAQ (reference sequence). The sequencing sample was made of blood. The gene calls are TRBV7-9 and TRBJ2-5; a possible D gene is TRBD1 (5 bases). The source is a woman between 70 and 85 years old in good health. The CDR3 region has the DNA TGTGCCAGCAGCCATGGACAAGGGGAAGAGACCCAGTACTTC. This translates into CASSHGQGEETQYF.